This T cell receptor (beta chain) was retrieved from a study of monozygotic twins with inflammatory bowel disease. Study-wide results and caveats: Evidence failed to back one strong IBD-linked signal or clonotype. Extra variability in the repertoires of patients may have come from differing immunosuppressive treatments.

Total RNA from whole blood was isolated with no T cell sorting. TCRdb re-called the 5' RACE reads, yielding one record per CDR3 amino acid sequence without DNA. The sample has about 300,000 distinct CDR3 sequences. This CDR3 contains 12 residues. In germline, CDR1 is SQVTM, CDR2 ANQGSEA. Turning to this clonotype: The target antigen is unknown.

This clonotype was obtained from a human donor with ulcerative colitis or Crohn's disease, or a healthy co-twin of an affected twin (not recorded which). The V and J genes are TRBV29-1 and TRBJ2-7; there is no DNA to check the TCRdb D call of TRBD1. Sequencing input: blood. The CDR3: CSTRTGPPEQYF.